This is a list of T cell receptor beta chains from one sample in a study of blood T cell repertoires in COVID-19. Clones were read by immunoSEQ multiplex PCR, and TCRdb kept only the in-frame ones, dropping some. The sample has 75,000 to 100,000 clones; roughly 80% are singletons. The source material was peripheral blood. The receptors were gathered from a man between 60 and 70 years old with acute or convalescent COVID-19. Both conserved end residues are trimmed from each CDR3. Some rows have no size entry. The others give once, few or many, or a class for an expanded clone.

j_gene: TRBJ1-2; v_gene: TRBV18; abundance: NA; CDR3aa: ASSPPDRGLYGYT
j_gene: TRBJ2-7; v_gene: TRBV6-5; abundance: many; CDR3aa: ASSSYRASEQY
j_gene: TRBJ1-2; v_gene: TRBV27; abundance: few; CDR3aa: ASSSTPPGYT
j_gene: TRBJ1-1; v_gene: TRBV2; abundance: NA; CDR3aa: ASSSDSLRMNTEAF
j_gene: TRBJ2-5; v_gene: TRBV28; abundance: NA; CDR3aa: ASRPLGDTQETQY
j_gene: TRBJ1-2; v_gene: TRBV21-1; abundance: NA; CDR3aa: ASSQGVGNYGYT
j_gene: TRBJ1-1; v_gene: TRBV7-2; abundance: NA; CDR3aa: ASSLSPGVTEAF
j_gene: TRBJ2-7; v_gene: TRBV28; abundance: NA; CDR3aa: ASQKTGGIYEQY
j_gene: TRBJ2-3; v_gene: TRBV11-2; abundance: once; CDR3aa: ASSALAGGKDTQY
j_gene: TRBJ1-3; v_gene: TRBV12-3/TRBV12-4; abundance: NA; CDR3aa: ASRGTVPVY
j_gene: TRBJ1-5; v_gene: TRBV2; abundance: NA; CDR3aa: ASRGTRGKDQPQH
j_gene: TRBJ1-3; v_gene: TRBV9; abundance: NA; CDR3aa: ASSVEGQGGNTIY
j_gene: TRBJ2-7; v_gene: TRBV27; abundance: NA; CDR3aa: ASSLVGTGAYEQY
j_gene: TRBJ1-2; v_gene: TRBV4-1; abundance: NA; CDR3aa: ASSQDSYGYT
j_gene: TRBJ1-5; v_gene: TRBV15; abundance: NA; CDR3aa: ATSREEGYSNQPQH
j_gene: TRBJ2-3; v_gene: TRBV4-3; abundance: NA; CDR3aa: ASSLERGTDTQY
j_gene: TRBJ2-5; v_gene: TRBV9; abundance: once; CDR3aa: ASSVGPGQQQETQY
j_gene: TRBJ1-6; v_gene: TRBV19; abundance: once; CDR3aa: ASSGQTLNSPLH
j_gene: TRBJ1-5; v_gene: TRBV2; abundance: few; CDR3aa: ASSERSGNGPQH
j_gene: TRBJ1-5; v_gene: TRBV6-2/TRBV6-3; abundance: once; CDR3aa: ASSYTTGRNSNQPQH
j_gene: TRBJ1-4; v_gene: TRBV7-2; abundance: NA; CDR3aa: ASSQGSKGEKLF
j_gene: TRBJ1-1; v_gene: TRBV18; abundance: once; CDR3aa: ASSSTGFGTEAF
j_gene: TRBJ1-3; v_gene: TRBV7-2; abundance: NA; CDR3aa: ASSRDRGVGNTIY
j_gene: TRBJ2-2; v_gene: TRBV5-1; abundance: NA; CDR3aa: ASSYSGGTGELF
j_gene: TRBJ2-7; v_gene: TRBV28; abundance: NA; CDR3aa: ASSRDRDYSYEQY
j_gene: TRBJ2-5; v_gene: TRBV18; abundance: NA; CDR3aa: ASSSSSGETQY
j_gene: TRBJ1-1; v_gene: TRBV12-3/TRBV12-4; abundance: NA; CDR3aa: ASSFDIYTEAF
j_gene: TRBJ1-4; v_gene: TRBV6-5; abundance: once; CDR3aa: ASSYTQGAEKLF
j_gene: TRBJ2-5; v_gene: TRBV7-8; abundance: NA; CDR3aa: ASSLGGTQY
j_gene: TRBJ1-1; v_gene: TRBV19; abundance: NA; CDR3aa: ASSSIRTGTGAEAF